This T cell receptor (delta chain) was retrieved from a study of γδ T cells in repeated Plasmodium falciparum infection. The V and J ends lost 1 base and 9 bases, in that order; junction bases with no gene match: 20. CDR1 is GEAIGNYY and CDR2 is EKD in the germline V gene. The CDR3 totals 18 residues. About this clone: What it binds is not known.

Bulk repertoires came from Vgamma9/Vdelta2+ or Vdelta2-negative gammadelta T cells flow-sorted from PBMC. TRG and TRD sequences were obtained from every sorted gammadelta sample. TCRdb fed the multiplex PCR reads to CATT. This table holds around 50,000 delta-chain clones, 1.6% found once. Findings and limits, study-wide: Donors in Mali lived in a small rural village, largely one ethnic group. Waves of new clonotype selection appeared after repeated controlled infections in Vdelta2-negative, largely Vdelta1+, gammadelta T cells.

This clonotype was obtained from a pool of human donors (malaria-infected and uninfected, not separated). The chain links TRDV2 to TRDJ1, with 9 bases identical to TRDD3. TCRdb gives no J gene; it was assigned here by matching the DNA to germline. Sample: gamma-delta T cells from blood. CDR3 loop: CACDTIRTGGANGVELIF. In DNA form, the CDR3 reads TGTGCCTGTGACACTATTCGTACTGGGGGAGCCAACGGGGTGGAACTCATCTTT.